This is a list of T cell receptor beta chains from one sample in a study of shared clonotypes between healthy human individuals. Repertoires were generated with immunoSEQ multiplex PCR, while TCRdb's copy carries only in-frame clones and drops some. The data show around 600,000 clones, approximately 95% seen once. The source material was naive CD8+ T cells sorted from blood. The receptors come from a young woman in good health. Both conserved end residues are part of each CDR3. D genes are given only for firm matches. Some rows have no size entry. The others give once, few or many, or a class for an expanded clone.

j_call,clone_size,v_call,d_call,cdr3_nt,cdr3_aa
TRBJ2-1,.,TRBV9,.,TGTGCCAGCAGCGTAGCTGATAGTGCTGAGCAGTTCTTC,CASSVADSAEQFF
TRBJ2-7,.,TRBV28,.,TGTGCCAGCAGTTTATCTTGGGGGGCATCCTACGAGCAGTACTTC,CASSLSWGASYEQYF
TRBJ1-2,.,TRBV27,.,TGTGCCACCTACCGGGGAGGCTATGGCTACACCTTC,CATYRGGYGYTF
TRBJ1-4,once,TRBV7-9,.,TGTGCCAGCAGCACCGAGGAAGGGGTTTATGAAAAACTGTTTTTT,CASSTEEGVYEKLFF
TRBJ2-3,.,TRBV6-5,TRBD1,TGTGCCAGCAGGGGGGACAGAGATACGCAGTATTTT,CASRGDRDTQYF
TRBJ1-1,.,TRBV28,TRBD1,TGTGCCAGCAGTGCCGACAGGGTGGTACCTGAAGCTTTCTTT,CASSADRVVPEAFF
TRBJ2-3,.,TRBV7-9,TRBD2,TGTGCCAGCACCCCCCCGGGGAGGGGCTCAGATACGCAGTATTTT,CASTPPGRGSDTQYF
TRBJ2-1,.,TRBV7-1,.,TGTGCCAGCAGCTTGATCGGGTACAATGAGCAGTTCTTC,CASSLIGYNEQFF
TRBJ1-2,.,TRBV30,TRBD1,TGTGCCTGGAGTTCGGGGACAGGGTCCTATGGCTACACCTTC,CAWSSGTGSYGYTF
TRBJ2-1,.,TRBV13,.,TGTGCCAGCAGCTTCCGGCACCACAAGGGAAATGAGCAGTTCTTC,CASSFRHHKGNEQFF
TRBJ2-3,.,TRBV7-2,TRBD1,TGTGCCAGCAGCTTGACAGGGGGTCAGGCAGATACGCAGTATTTT,CASSLTGGQADTQYF
TRBJ1-1,.,TRBV2,TRBD1,TGTGCCAGCAGTGGCTGGGACAGGGGTGACACTGAAGCTTTCTTT,CASSGWDRGDTEAFF